This T cell receptor beta chain was sequenced for a study of Graves' ophthalmopathy and Graves' hyperthyroidism. Looking at the study overall: Investigators collected peripheral blood at initial diagnosis, before any treatment was given.

With 4 bases removed from V and 6 bases from J, the gap between germline ends came to 9 bases. Germline lookup yields CDR1 LNHNV and CDR2 YYDKDF (reference sequence). The CDR3 is 13 residues long. Beta-chain TCR CDR3 regions were amplified from RNA transcripts. HTBI primers primed a first-round RT-PCR, and a second-round multiplex PCR followed. TCRdb redid the calling of the multiplex PCR reads with MiXCR, one entry per CDR3 protein. The repertoire includes about 370,000 distinct CDR3 sequences, approximately 18% of them detected once, and roughly 2.3% sits in the top ten. By definition, stable hyperthyroidism involved no ophthalmopathy within 18 months of follow-up. The authors used Ficoll-Paque density gradient centrifugation to separate PBMCs. The input was around 9 ml of fresh peripheral blood. About this clonotype: Its antigen is unknown.

Study-wide results and limits: The authors also found most expanded thyroid clonotypes above 0.001 frequency in blood.

The TCR comes from an adult woman with stable Graves' hyperthyroidism. The chain combines TRBV15 with TRBJ2-2; D gene uncertain. The sample consisted of peripheral blood. The CDR3 DNA reads TGTGCCACCAGCAAAGAGGATCCCGGGGAGCTGTTTTTT. Protein product: CATSKEDPGELFF.